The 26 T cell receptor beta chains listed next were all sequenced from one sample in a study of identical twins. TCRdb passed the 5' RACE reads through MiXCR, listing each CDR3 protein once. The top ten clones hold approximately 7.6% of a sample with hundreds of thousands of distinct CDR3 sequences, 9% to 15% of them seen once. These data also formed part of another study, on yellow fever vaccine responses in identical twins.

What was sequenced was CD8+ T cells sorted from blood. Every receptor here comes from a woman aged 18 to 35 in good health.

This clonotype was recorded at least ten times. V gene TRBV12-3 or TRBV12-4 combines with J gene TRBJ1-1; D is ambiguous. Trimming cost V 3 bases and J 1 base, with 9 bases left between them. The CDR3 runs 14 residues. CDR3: CASSFGSRNTEAFF. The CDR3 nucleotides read TGTGCCAGCAGTTTTGGCTCCAGGAACACTGAAGCTTTCTTT.

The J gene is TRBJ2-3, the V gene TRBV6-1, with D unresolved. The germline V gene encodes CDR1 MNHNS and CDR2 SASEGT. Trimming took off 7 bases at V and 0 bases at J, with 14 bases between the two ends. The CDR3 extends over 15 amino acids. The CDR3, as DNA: TGTGCCAGCATTGGGTGGGCCCCCAGCACAGATACGCAGTATTTT. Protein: CASIGWAPSTDTQYF.

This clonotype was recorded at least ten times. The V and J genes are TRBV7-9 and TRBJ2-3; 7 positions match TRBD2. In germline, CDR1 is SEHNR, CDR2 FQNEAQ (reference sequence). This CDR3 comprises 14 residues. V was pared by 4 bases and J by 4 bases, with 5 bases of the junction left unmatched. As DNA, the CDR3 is TGTGCCAGCAGCTCTCAGGGACTACCAGATACGCAGTATTTT. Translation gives CASSSQGLPDTQYF.

The CDR3 coding sequence is TGTGCCAGCAGCCAAGTATCAGTCAGTGAGCAGTTCTTC. This gives the protein CASSQVSVSEQFF. The chain joins TRBV3-1 to TRBJ2-1; D uncertain. Germline assignment: CDR1 LGHDT and CDR2 YNNKEL (reference sequence). This CDR3 comprises 13 residues. V was clipped by 1 base and J by 9 bases, with 10 bases between them.

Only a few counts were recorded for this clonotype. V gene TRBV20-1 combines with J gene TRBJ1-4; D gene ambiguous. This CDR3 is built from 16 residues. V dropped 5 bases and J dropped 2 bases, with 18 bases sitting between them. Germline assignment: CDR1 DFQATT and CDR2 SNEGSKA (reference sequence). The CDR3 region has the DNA TGCAGTGCTCTACCCATGAGGAGGGCGACTAATGAAAAACTGTTTTTT. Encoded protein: CSALPMRRATNEKLFF.

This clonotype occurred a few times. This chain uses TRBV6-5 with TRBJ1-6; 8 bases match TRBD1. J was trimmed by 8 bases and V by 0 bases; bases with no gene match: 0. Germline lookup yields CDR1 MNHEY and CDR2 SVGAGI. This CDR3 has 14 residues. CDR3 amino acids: CASSYSTGDSPLHF. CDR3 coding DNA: TGTGCCAGCAGTTACTCGACAGGGGATTCACCCCTCCACTTT.

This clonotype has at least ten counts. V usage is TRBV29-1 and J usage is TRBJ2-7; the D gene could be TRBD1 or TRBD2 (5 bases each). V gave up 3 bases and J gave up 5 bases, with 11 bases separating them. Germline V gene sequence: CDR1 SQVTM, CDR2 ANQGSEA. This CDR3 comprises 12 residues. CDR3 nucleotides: TGCAGCGTTGATTCGGGGACCAACGAGCAGTACTTC. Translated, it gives CSVDSGTNEQYF.

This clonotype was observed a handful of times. The CDR3 DNA follows: TGCGCCAGCAGCCCCGGGGGTTCAGTAGGCTACACCTTC. It specifies CASSPGGSVGYTF. The chain uses TRBV4-1 and TRBJ1-2; possible D gene TRBD1, 5 bases. This CDR3 is built from 13 residues. Trimming stripped 4 bases from V and 8 bases from J, with 14 bases between. In germline, CDR1 is MGHRA, CDR2 YSYEKL.

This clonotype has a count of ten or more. DNA for the CDR3: TGTGCCAGCAGGGGGGTGGGCAATGAGCAGTTCTTC. Protein: CASRGVGNEQFF. The J gene is TRBJ2-1, the V gene TRBV12-3 or TRBV12-4; D assignment may be TRBD1 or TRBD2 (5 bases each). The CDR3 has 12 residues. V lost 6 bases, J lost 6 bases, and 9 bases lay in between.

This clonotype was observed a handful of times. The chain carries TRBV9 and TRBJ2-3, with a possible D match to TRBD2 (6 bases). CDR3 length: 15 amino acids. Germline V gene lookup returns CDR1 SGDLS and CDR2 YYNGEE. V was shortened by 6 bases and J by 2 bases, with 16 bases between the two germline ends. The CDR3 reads CASNLPGLFTDTQYF. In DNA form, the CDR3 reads TGTGCCAGCAATCTACCGGGACTTTTCACAGATACGCAGTATTTT.

DNA of the CDR3: TGTGCCAGCAGTTTACGGCAGACTAATCAGCCCCAGCATTTT. Translated, it gives CASSLRQTNQPQHF. The V and J genes are TRBV27 and TRBJ1-5, with D unclear. The V and J ends lost 2 bases and 4 bases respectively, with 9 bases between them. CDR3 length equals 14 residues. From germline, CDR1 is MNHEY and CDR2 SMNVEV (reference sequence).

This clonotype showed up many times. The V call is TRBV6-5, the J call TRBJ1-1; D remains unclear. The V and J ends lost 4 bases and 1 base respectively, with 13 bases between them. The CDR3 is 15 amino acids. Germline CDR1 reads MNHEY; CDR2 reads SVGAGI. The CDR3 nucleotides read TGTGCCAGCAGTTGGGCGGCTGGGGAGAACACTGAAGCTTTCTTT. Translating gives CASSWAAGENTEAFF.

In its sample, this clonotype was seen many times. CDR3: CASSRDYANTGELFF. CDR3 nucleotide sequence: TGCGCCAGCAGCCGGGACTACGCTAACACCGGGGAGCTGTTTTTT. This chain uses TRBV10-1 with TRBJ2-2, with 7 positions matching TRBD2. CDR3 length equals 15 residues. V dropped 6 bases and J dropped 2; count of bases not matched to a gene: 6. Germline CDR1 and CDR2: WNHNN and SYGVQD (reference sequence).

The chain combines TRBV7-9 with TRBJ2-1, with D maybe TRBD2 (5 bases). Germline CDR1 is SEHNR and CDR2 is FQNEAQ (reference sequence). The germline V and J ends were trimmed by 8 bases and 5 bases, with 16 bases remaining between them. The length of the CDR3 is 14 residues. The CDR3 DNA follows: TGTGCCAGCTCTCGACCGGGGTTCGACAATGAGCAGTTCTTC. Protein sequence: CASSRPGFDNEQFF. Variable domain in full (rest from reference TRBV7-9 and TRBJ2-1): DTGVSQNPRHKITKRGQNVTFRCDPISEHNRLYWYRQTLGQGPEFLTYFQNEAQLEKSRLLSDRFSAERPKGSFSTLEIQRTEQGDSAMYLCASSRPGFDNEQFFGPGTRLTVL.

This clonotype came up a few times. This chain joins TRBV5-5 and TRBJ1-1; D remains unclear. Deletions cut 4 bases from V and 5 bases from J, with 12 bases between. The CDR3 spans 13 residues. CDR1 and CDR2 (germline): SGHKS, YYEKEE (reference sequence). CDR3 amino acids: CASSPWRRTEAFF. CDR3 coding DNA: TGTGCCAGCAGCCCTTGGAGGAGAACTGAAGCTTTCTTT.

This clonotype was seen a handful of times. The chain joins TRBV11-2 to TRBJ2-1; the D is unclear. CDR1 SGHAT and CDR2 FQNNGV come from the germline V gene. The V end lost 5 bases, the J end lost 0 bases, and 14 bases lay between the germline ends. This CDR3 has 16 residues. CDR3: CASSPSSGLSYNEQFF. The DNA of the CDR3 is TGTGCCAGCAGCCCCTCTTCCGGCCTCTCCTACAATGAGCAGTTCTTC.

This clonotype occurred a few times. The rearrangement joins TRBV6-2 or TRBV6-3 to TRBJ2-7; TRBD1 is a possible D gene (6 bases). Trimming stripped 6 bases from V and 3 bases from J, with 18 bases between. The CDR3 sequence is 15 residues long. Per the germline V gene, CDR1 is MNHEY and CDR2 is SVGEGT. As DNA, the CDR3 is TGTGCCAGCAGGAATTTTCCGGGACAAGTCTACGAGCAGTACGTC. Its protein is CASRNFPGQVYEQYV.

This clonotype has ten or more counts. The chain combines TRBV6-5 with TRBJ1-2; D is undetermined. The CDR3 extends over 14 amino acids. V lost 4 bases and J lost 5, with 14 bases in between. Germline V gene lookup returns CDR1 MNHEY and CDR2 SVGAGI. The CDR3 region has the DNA TGTGCCAGCAGTTCTCCGGACGTACCTTATGGCTACACCTTC. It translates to CASSSPDVPYGYTF.

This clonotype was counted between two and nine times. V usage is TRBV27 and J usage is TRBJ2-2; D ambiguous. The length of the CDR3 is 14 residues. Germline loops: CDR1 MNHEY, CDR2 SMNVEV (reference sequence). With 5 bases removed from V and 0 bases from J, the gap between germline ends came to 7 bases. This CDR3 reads CASSIHSNTGELFF. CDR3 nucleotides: TGTGCCAGCAGTATCCACTCGAACACCGGGGAGCTGTTTTTT.

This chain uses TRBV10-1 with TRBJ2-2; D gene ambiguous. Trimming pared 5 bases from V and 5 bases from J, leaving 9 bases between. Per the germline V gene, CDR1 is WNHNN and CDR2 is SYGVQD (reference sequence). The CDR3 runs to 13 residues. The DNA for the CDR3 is TGCGCCAGCAGTAACGTAGGGACCGGGGAGCTGTTTTTT. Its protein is CASSNVGTGELFF.

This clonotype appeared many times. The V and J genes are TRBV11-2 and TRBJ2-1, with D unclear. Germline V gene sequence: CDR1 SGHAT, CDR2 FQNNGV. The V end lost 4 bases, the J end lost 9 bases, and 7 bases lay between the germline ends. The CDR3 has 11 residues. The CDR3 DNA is TGTGCCAGCAGCTCTCTTATTGAGCAGTTCTTC. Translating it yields CASSSLIEQFF.

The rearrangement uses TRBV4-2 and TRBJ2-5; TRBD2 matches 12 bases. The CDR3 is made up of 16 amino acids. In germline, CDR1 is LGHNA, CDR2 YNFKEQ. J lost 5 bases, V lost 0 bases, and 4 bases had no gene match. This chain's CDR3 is CASSQERLAGVETQYF. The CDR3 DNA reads TGTGCCAGCAGCCAAGAAAGACTAGCGGGAGTGGAGACCCAGTACTTC.

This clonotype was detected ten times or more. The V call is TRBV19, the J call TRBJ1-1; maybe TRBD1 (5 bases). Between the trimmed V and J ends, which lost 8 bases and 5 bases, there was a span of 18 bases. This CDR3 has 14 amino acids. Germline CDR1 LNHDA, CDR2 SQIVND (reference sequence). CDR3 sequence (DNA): TGTGCCAGTTCCCTGCTTGGGGAGGGGACTGAAGCTTTCTTT. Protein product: CASSLLGEGTEAFF.

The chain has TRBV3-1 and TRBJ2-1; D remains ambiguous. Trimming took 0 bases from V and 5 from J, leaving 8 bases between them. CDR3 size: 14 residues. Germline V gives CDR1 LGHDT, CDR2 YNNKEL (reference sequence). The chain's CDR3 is CASSQDIGNNEQFF. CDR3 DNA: TGTGCCAGCAGCCAAGATATCGGAAACAATGAGCAGTTCTTC.

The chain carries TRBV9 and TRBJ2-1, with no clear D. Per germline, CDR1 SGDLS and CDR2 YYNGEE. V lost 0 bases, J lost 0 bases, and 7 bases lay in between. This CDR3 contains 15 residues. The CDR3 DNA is TGTGCCAGCAGCGTAGGATCCGCCTCCTACAATGAGCAGTTCTTC. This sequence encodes CASSVGSASYNEQFF.

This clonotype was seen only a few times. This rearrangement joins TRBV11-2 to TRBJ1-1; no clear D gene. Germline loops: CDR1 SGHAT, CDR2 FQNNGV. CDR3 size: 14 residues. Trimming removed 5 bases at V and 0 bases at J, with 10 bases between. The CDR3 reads CASSAYKLNTEAFF. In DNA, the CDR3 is TGTGCCAGCAGCGCTTACAAATTGAACACTGAAGCTTTCTTT.